The present T cell receptor beta chain was sequenced within a study of shared clonotypes between healthy human individuals. Only in-frame clones appear in the TCRdb table, and some are missing; sequencing was by immunoSEQ multiplex PCR. The sample consists of some 2,500,000 clones, 93% of them appearing once. General study results and limits: The naive CD4 repertoires of several donors were compared, and roughly 5% of clonotypes were shared. Among non-shared clonotypes, generation probabilities were lower than among those shared by all four donors. Sequencing depth was expected to influence donor clonotype sharing.

Details on this clone: The antigen is not known.

This TCR was sampled from a man aged 18 to 30 in good health. Some clones in this sample may be carry-over from other donors' samples. Input material: naive CD4+ T cells from PBMCs. Subset defined: CD45RA+ positively selected.

CDR3 amino acids: CSVPEVSYSGYTF. CDR3 DNA sequence: TGCAGCGTCCCAGAGGTGTCGTACTCTGGCTACACCTTC. This chain connects TRBV29-1 to TRBJ1-2; D remains ambiguous. V lost 6 bases, J lost 7 bases, and 18 bases lay in between. CDR1 SQVTM and CDR2 ANQGSEA come from the germline V gene. The length of the CDR3 is 13 residues.